A selection of T cell receptor beta chains follows, all from one sample in a study of blood T cells in healthy people across ages. TCRdb passed the 5' RACE reads through MiXCR, listing each CDR3 protein once. This table has about 1,500,000 distinct CDR3 sequences, around 42% appearing once. The sequenced sample consisted of blood. These receptors all stem from a woman younger than 35 in good health. CDR3s include the opening cysteine and the closing phenylalanine or tryptophan. Each record gives: clone size, J gene, D gene, V gene, CDR3 DNA, CDR3 protein. The D gene is left open where the match is weak. Not every row has a clone size; where given, it reads once, few, many or a size class.

clone_size: NA; j_call: TRBJ2-3; d_call: TRBD2; v_call: TRBV7-2; cdr3_nt: TGTGCCAGCAGCTTAGTAGCGGGAGTAGGTGCAGATACGCAGTATTTT; cdr3_aa: CASSLVAGVGADTQYF
clone_size: NA; j_call: TRBJ2-7; d_call: NA; v_call: TRBV20-1; cdr3_nt: TGCAGTGCTAGCCCCCGAGGTGGAGGGGAGGCCTACGAGCAGTACTTC; cdr3_aa: CSASPRGGGEAYEQYF
clone_size: few; j_call: TRBJ2-3; d_call: TRBD1; v_call: TRBV6-1; cdr3_nt: TGTGCCAGCACCAAGGACAGGGCAGCAGATACGCAGTATTTT; cdr3_aa: CASTKDRAADTQYF
clone_size: NA; j_call: TRBJ1-6; d_call: NA; v_call: TRBV12-3/TRBV12-4; cdr3_nt: TGTGCCAGCAGTTTGGAGGGGCGGAGTAATTCACCCCTCCACTTT; cdr3_aa: CASSLEGRSNSPLHF
clone_size: few; j_call: TRBJ2-1; d_call: TRBD2; v_call: TRBV11-2; cdr3_nt: TGTGCCAGCAGCGGTCCACTAGCGGCCTTTTACAATGAGCAGTTCTTC; cdr3_aa: CASSGPLAAFYNEQFF
clone_size: NA; j_call: TRBJ2-1; d_call: TRBD2; v_call: TRBV6-2/TRBV6-3; cdr3_nt: TGTGCCAGCAGAACGGGAGGAGCGGGAGGGGGTGAGCAGTTCTTC; cdr3_aa: CASRTGGAGGGEQFF
clone_size: NA; j_call: TRBJ1-6; d_call: TRBD1; v_call: TRBV20-1; cdr3_nt: TGCAGTGCGAAAGTACCGGGACAGGGAAACTCACCCCTCCACTTT; cdr3_aa: CSAKVPGQGNSPLHF
clone_size: NA; j_call: TRBJ2-6; d_call: TRBD1; v_call: TRBV5-1; cdr3_nt: TGCGCCAGCAGCTCGGGCTGGACAGGTCTTACTGGGGCCAACGTCCTGACTTTC; cdr3_aa: CASSSGWTGLTGANVLTF
clone_size: NA; j_call: TRBJ2-5; d_call: TRBD2; v_call: TRBV27; cdr3_nt: TGTGCCAGCAGTCCCTCCCTAGCGGGGGGTTACACGGAGACCCAGTACTTC; cdr3_aa: CASSPSLAGGYTETQYF
clone_size: few; j_call: TRBJ1-1; d_call: NA; v_call: TRBV4-1; cdr3_nt: TGCGCCAGCAGCCCGAACTATCTTGAGACTGAAGCTTTCTTT; cdr3_aa: CASSPNYLETEAFF
clone_size: few; j_call: TRBJ2-7; d_call: NA; v_call: TRBV29-1; cdr3_nt: TGCAGCGTACAGGGAGCTTACGAGCAGTACTTC; cdr3_aa: CSVQGAYEQYF
clone_size: once; j_call: TRBJ2-2; d_call: TRBD2; v_call: TRBV4-1; cdr3_nt: TGCGCCAGCAGCCAAGACCAACTAGCGGCCTCTAGGACCGGGGAGCTGTTTTTT; cdr3_aa: CASSQDQLAASRTGELFF
clone_size: NA; j_call: TRBJ2-1; d_call: TRBD2; v_call: TRBV7-8; cdr3_nt: TGTGCCAGCAGCTTACCCGGGACTAGCGGTTTAAAGAGCTCCTACAATGAGCAGTTCTTC; cdr3_aa: CASSLPGTSGLKSSYNEQFF
clone_size: few; j_call: TRBJ1-5; d_call: NA; v_call: TRBV2; cdr3_nt: TGTGCCAGCATCGGCCTCAATCAGCCCCAGCATTTT; cdr3_aa: CASIGLNQPQHF
clone_size: NA; j_call: TRBJ2-5; d_call: NA; v_call: TRBV7-2; cdr3_nt: TGTGCCAGCAGCTTAGGATTGTTAGCCGGCAATGAGCAGTACTTC; cdr3_aa: CASSLGLLAGNEQYF
clone_size: NA; j_call: TRBJ2-7; d_call: TRBD2; v_call: TRBV20-1; cdr3_nt: TGCAGTGCTAACGGGGGGAGCTCCTACAATGAGCAGTACTTC; cdr3_aa: CSANGGSSYNEQYF
clone_size: few; j_call: TRBJ1-2; d_call: NA; v_call: TRBV12-3/TRBV12-4; cdr3_nt: TGTGCCAGCAGTCCTACCGGGAAGACATATGGCTACACCTTC; cdr3_aa: CASSPTGKTYGYTF
clone_size: NA; j_call: TRBJ2-5; d_call: TRBD2; v_call: TRBV11-2; cdr3_nt: TGTGCCAGCAGCTTAGGGGGACTAGCTTCGGATGAGCAGTACTTC; cdr3_aa: CASSLGGLASDEQYF
clone_size: few; j_call: TRBJ2-1; d_call: TRBD2; v_call: TRBV6-5; cdr3_nt: TGTGCCAGCAGTTGGACTAGCGGGTGGGATGAGCAGTTCTTC; cdr3_aa: CASSWTSGWDEQFF
clone_size: many; j_call: TRBJ2-3; d_call: NA; v_call: TRBV14; cdr3_nt: TGTGCCAGCAGCTCCCATCAGGGGGGAGCGCAGTATTTT; cdr3_aa: CASSSHQGGAQYF
clone_size: few; j_call: TRBJ2-3; d_call: TRBD2; v_call: TRBV11-2; cdr3_nt: TGTGCCAGCAGCTTAGATATAGGACTAGCTGGCACAGATACGCAGTATTTT; cdr3_aa: CASSLDIGLAGTDTQYF
clone_size: many; j_call: TRBJ2-7; d_call: TRBD2; v_call: TRBV9; cdr3_nt: TGTGCCAGCAGCGCTAGCGGGGGGGCCTACAATGAGCAGTACTTC; cdr3_aa: CASSASGGAYNEQYF
clone_size: NA; j_call: TRBJ2-1; d_call: TRBD2; v_call: TRBV3-1; cdr3_nt: TGTGCCAGCAGCCCCGGACTAGCGGGGGGGCACAATGAGCAGTTCTTC; cdr3_aa: CASSPGLAGGHNEQFF
clone_size: few; j_call: TRBJ1-3; d_call: NA; v_call: TRBV20-1; cdr3_nt: TGCAGTGCTAGAGATCTCGTTGGAAACACCATATATTTT; cdr3_aa: CSARDLVGNTIYF
clone_size: many; j_call: TRBJ2-1; d_call: NA; v_call: TRBV29-1; cdr3_nt: TGCAGCGTTGAAGGAAGTACCTACAATGAGCAGTTCTTC; cdr3_aa: CSVEGSTYNEQFF
clone_size: NA; j_call: TRBJ2-7; d_call: NA; v_call: TRBV7-2; cdr3_nt: TGTGCCAGCTGCTTAGTCGGAAGCTCCTACAATGAGCAGTACTTC; cdr3_aa: CASCLVGSSYNEQYF
clone_size: many; j_call: TRBJ2-5; d_call: TRBD1; v_call: TRBV25-1; cdr3_nt: TGTGCCAGCAGTGAATTCGGCCAAATGGGGACAGTAAGAAGCCAAGAGACCCAGTACTTC; cdr3_aa: CASSEFGQMGTVRSQETQYF
clone_size: many; j_call: TRBJ2-5; d_call: NA; v_call: TRBV5-6; cdr3_nt: TGTGCCAGCAGTCCGCAGGGGCAAGAGACCCAGTACTTC; cdr3_aa: CASSPQGQETQYF
clone_size: once; j_call: TRBJ2-7; d_call: TRBD1; v_call: TRBV28; cdr3_nt: TGTGCCAGCAGTTTAATAATGGGACAGGGGGACTACGAGCAGTACTTC; cdr3_aa: CASSLIMGQGDYEQYF
clone_size: few; j_call: TRBJ2-3; d_call: NA; v_call: TRBV3-1; cdr3_nt: TGTGCCAGCAGCCAATTGGGGGATAGCACAGATACGCAGTATTTT; cdr3_aa: CASSQLGDSTDTQYF
clone_size: NA; j_call: TRBJ2-1; d_call: NA; v_call: TRBV9; cdr3_nt: TGTGCCAGCAGCGTGGTGGGGGGGGCCAGGCATGAGCAGTTCTTC; cdr3_aa: CASSVVGGARHEQFF
clone_size: NA; j_call: TRBJ1-6; d_call: TRBD1; v_call: TRBV5-1; cdr3_nt: TGCGCCAGCAGCTTGGCCGACTTCGCCCGACAGGGTCATTCACCCCTCCACTTT; cdr3_aa: CASSLADFARQGHSPLHF
clone_size: NA; j_call: TRBJ2-6; d_call: NA; v_call: TRBV6-5; cdr3_nt: TGTGCCAGCAGTTACTCGTCGGCAGGGGACTCTGGGGCCAACGTCCTGACTTTC; cdr3_aa: CASSYSSAGDSGANVLTF
clone_size: few; j_call: TRBJ2-1; d_call: TRBD2; v_call: TRBV5-1; cdr3_nt: TGCGCCAGCAGCTCGGGACTAGTGGGGGTTGGGGAGCAGTTCTTC; cdr3_aa: CASSSGLVGVGEQFF
clone_size: NA; j_call: TRBJ2-5; d_call: NA; v_call: TRBV5-6; cdr3_nt: TGTGCCAACACCCGAAGGACTCGCGGCAACCAAGAGACCCAGTACTTC; cdr3_aa: CANTRRTRGNQETQYF
clone_size: NA; j_call: TRBJ2-7; d_call: NA; v_call: TRBV27; cdr3_nt: TGTGCCAGCAGGCCATTGCAGACCTACGAGCAGTACTTC; cdr3_aa: CASRPLQTYEQYF
clone_size: few; j_call: TRBJ1-2; d_call: NA; v_call: TRBV15; cdr3_nt: TGTGCCACCAGCAGAGATCGTGCGGCCTCAGGGAGCGGCTACACCTTC; cdr3_aa: CATSRDRAASGSGYTF
clone_size: NA; j_call: TRBJ2-1; d_call: NA; v_call: TRBV5-1; cdr3_nt: TGCGCCAGCCGGCCAGCGGGCCCCTCCATTGGTGAGCAGTTCTTC; cdr3_aa: CASRPAGPSIGEQFF
clone_size: NA; j_call: TRBJ1-2; d_call: NA; v_call: TRBV27; cdr3_nt: TGTGCCAGCAGTTTAAGCAGCTTTAACTATGGCTACACCTTC; cdr3_aa: CASSLSSFNYGYTF
clone_size: few; j_call: TRBJ1-2; d_call: NA; v_call: TRBV7-2; cdr3_nt: TGTGCCAAGGGACACGGGGGCCCGTTCTTGGCTAACTATGGCTACACCTTC; cdr3_aa: CAKGHGGPFLANYGYTF
clone_size: NA; j_call: TRBJ1-2; d_call: TRBD1; v_call: TRBV12-3/TRBV12-4; cdr3_nt: TGTGCCAGCAGTTCCGTGGGACAGGGGGCGATTGGTGGCTACACCTTC; cdr3_aa: CASSSVGQGAIGGYTF
clone_size: NA; j_call: TRBJ2-2; d_call: TRBD1; v_call: TRBV27; cdr3_nt: TGTGCCAGCCTTGACAGGGGCTTTGGGGAGCTGTTTTTT; cdr3_aa: CASLDRGFGELFF
clone_size: few; j_call: TRBJ2-3; d_call: TRBD2; v_call: TRBV6-2/TRBV6-3; cdr3_nt: TGTGCCAGCAGTTACTCACTAGCGGCTCACTCCCCCACGGGTACGCAGTATTTT; cdr3_aa: CASSYSLAAHSPTGTQYF
clone_size: NA; j_call: TRBJ1-1; d_call: NA; v_call: TRBV12-3/TRBV12-4; cdr3_nt: TGTGCCAGCAGTTTAAGGCAGGGGAGGGGAAAGGCTTTCTTT; cdr3_aa: CASSLRQGRGKAFF
clone_size: few; j_call: TRBJ2-3; d_call: TRBD2; v_call: TRBV29-1; cdr3_nt: TGCAGCGTTGGAGGTTTCGCTCTAGCGGGAGAGGGCACAGATACGCAGTATTTT; cdr3_aa: CSVGGFALAGEGTDTQYF
clone_size: NA; j_call: TRBJ2-1; d_call: NA; v_call: TRBV7-2; cdr3_nt: TGTGCCAGCAGCCCAGGGGGGACATACTCCTACAATGAGCAGTTCTTC; cdr3_aa: CASSPGGTYSYNEQFF
clone_size: NA; j_call: TRBJ2-2; d_call: NA; v_call: TRBV7-2; cdr3_nt: TGTGCCAGCAGCTTACGGCCGGGAATGGGTGGCACCGGGGAGCTGTTTTTT; cdr3_aa: CASSLRPGMGGTGELFF
clone_size: NA; j_call: TRBJ2-3; d_call: TRBD1; v_call: TRBV6-5; cdr3_nt: TGTGCCAGCAGTTACGGGGCAGGGGGCATAGATACGCAGTATTTT; cdr3_aa: CASSYGAGGIDTQYF